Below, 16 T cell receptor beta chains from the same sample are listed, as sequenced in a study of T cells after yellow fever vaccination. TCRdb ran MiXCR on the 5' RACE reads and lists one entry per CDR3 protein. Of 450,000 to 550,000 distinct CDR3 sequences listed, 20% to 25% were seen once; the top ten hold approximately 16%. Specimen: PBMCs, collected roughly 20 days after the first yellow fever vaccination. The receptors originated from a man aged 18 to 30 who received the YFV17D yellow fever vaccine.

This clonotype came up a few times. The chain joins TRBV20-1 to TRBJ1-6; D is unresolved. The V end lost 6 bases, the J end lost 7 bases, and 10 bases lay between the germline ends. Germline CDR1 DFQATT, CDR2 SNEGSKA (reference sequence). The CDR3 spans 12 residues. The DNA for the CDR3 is TGCAGTGCCAGCGGGCAGAATTCACCCCTCCACTTT. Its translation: CSASGQNSPLHF.

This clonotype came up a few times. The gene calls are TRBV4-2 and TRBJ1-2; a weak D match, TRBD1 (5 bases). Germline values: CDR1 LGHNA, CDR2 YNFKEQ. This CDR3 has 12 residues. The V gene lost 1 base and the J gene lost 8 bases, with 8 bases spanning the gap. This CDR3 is CASSQGGGGYTF. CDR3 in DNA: TGTGCCAGCAGCCAAGGTGGGGGGGGCTACACCTTC.

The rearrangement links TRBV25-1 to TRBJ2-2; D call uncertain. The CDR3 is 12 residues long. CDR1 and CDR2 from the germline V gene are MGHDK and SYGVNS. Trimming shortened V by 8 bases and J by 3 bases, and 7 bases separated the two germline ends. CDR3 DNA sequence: TGTGCCAGCGTTTTCCACACCGGGGAGCTGTTTTTT. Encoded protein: CASVFHTGELFF.

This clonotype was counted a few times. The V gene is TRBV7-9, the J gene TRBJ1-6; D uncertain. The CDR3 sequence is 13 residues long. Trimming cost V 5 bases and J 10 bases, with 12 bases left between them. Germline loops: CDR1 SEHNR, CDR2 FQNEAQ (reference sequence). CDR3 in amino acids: CASSLSPGSPLHF. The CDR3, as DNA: TGTGCCAGCAGCCTAAGCCCCGGATCACCCCTCCACTTT.

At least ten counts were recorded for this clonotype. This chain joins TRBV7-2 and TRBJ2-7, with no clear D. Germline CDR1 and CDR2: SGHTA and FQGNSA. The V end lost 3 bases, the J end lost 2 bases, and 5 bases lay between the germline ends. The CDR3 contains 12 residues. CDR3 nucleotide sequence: TGTGCCAGCAGCTTCCTCCCCTACGAGCAGTACTTC. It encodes CASSFLPYEQYF.

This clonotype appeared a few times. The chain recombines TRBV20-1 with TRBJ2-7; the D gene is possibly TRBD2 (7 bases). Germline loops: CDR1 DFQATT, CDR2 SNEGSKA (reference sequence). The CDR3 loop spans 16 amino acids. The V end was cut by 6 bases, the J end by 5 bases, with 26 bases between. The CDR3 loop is CSASYSSAQGGDEQYF. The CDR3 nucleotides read TGCAGTGCCTCGTATAGTAGTGCACAGGGAGGGGACGAGCAGTACTTC.

CDR3 nucleotide sequence: TGTGCCAGCAGCACCCGGAGGCTACCTTACAATGAGCAGTTCTTC. Its translation is CASSTRRLPYNEQFF. The chain links TRBV7-9 to TRBJ2-1, with D perhaps TRBD2 (5 bases). Germline V lookup: CDR1 SEHNR, CDR2 FQNEAQ (reference sequence). The CDR3 covers 15 residues. Trimming pared 5 bases from V and 4 bases from J, leaving 15 bases between.

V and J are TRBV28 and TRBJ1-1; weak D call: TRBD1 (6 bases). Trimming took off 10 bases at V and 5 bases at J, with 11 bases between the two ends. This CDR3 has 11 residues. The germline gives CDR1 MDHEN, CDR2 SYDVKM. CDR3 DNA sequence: TGTGCCATTCGGACAGTTACTGAAGCTTTCTTT. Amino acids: CAIRTVTEAFF.

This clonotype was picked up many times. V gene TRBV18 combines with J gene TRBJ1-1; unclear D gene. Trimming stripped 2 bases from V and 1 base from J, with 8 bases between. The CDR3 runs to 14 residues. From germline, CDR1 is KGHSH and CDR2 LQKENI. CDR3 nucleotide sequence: TGTGCCAGCTCACCAACGGCGACGAACACTGAAGCTTTCTTT. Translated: CASSPTATNTEAFF.

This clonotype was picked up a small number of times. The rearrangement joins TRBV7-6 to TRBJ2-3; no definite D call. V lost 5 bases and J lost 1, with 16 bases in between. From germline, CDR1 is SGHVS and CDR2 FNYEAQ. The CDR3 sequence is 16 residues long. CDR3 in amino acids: CASSPNLVFGTDTQYF. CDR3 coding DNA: TGTGCCAGCAGCCCAAATCTGGTTTTCGGCACAGATACGCAGTATTTT.

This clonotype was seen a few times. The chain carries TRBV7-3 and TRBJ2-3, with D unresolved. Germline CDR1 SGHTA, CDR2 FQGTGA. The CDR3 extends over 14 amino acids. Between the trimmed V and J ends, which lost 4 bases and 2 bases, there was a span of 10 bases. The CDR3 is CASSYMSYTDTQYF. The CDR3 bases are TGTGCCAGCAGCTACATGTCATACACAGATACGCAGTATTTT.

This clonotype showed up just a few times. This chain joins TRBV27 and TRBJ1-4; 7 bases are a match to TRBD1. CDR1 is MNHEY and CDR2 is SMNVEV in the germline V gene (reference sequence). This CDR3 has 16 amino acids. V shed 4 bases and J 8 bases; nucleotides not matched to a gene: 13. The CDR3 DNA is TGTGCCAGCAGTTCAACCTCTGCAGGGGGTTGGGAAAAACTGTTTTTT. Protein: CASSSTSAGGWEKLFF.

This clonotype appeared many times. The CDR3, as DNA: TGTGCCAGCAGCATACGGGACAGGGTCCACAATGAGCAGTTCTTC. Its translation is CASSIRDRVHNEQFF. The rearrangement uses TRBV11-2 and TRBJ2-1; TRBD1 aligns across 9 bases. Losses at the gene ends were 5 bases for V and 5 bases for J; bases not matched to a gene: 7. This CDR3 contains 15 residues. In germline, CDR1 is SGHAT, CDR2 FQNNGV. The whole variable domain, remainder taken from reference TRBV11-2 and TRBJ2-1, is EAGVAQSPRYKIIEKRQSVAFWCNPISGHATLYWYQQILGQGPKLLIQFQNNGVVDDSQLPKDRFSAERLKGVDSTLKIQPAKLEDSAVYLCASSIRDRVHNEQFFGPGTRLTVL.

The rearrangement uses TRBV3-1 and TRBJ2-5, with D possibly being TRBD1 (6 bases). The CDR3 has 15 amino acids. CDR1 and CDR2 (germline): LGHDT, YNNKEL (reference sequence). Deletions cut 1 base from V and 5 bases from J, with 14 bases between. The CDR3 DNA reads TGTGCCAGCAGCCAAGCCTCAACAGGGACCGAGACCCAGTACTTC. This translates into CASSQASTGTETQYF.

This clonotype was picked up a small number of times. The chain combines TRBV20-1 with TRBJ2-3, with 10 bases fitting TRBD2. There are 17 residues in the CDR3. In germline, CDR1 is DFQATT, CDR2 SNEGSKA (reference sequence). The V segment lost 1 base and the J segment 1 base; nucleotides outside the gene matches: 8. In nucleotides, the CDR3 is TGCAGTGCTAGAGCCACTCTCGGGACTAGCGGCACAGATACGCAGTATTTT. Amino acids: CSARATLGTSGTDTQYF.

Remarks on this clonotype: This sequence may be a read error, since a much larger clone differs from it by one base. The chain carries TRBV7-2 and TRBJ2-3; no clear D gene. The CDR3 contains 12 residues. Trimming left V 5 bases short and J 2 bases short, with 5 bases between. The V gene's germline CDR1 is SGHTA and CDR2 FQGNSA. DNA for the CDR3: TGTGCCAGCAGCCAACACACAGATACGCAGTATTTT. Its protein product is CASSQHTDTQYF.